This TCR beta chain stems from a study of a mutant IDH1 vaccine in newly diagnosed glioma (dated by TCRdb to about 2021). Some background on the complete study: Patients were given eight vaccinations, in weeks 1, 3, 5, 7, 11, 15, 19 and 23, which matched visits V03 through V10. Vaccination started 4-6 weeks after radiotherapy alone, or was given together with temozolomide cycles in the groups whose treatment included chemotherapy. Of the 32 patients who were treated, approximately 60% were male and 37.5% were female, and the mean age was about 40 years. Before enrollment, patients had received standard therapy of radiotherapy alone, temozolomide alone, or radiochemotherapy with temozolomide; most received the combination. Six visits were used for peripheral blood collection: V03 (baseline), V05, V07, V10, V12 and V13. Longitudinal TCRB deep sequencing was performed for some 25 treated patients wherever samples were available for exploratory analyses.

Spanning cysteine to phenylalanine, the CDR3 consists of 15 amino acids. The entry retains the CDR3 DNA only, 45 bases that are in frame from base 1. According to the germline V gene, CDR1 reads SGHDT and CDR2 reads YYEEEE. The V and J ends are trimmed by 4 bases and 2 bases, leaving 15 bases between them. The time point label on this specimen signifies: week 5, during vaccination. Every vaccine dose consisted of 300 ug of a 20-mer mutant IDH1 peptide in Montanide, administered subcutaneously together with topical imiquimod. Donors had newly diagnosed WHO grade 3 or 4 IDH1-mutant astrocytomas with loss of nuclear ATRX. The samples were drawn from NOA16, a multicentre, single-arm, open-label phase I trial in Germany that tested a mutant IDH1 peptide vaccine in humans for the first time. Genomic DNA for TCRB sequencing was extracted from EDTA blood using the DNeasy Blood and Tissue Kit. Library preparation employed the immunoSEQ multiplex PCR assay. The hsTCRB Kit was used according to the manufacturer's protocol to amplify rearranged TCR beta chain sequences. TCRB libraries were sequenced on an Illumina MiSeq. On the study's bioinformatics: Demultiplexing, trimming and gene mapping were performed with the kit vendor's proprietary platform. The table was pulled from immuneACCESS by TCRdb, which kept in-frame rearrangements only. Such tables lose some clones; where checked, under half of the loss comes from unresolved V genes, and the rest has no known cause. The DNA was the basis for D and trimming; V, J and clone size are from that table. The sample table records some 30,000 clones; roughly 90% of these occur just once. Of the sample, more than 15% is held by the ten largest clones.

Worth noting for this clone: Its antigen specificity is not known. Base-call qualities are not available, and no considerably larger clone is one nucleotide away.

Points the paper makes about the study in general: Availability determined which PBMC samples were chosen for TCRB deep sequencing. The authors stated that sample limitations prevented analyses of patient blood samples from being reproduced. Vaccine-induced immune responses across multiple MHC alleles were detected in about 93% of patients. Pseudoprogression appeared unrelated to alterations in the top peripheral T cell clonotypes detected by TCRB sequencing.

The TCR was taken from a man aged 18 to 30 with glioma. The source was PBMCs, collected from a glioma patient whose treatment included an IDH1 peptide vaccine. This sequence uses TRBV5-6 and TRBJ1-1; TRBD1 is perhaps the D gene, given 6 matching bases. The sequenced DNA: TGTGCCAGCAGCGTTCCGGGACACTCCAACACTGAAGCTTTCTTT. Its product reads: CASSVPGHSNTEAFF.